A single sample is the source of the 7 T cell receptor beta chains below, sequenced in a study of T cell repertoires in cytomegalovirus infection (dated by TCRdb to between 2018 and 2021). The data were produced on an Illumina HiSeq 1500. Using fastp trimming at Q25 and MiXCR clonotype assembly, TCRdb reanalyzed the public sequencing data and kept in-frame beta chains. Identical CDR3 proteins give one entry, which carries the most common genes and DNA. This sample is represented by around 440,000 distinct CDR3 sequences; around 10% of them were singletons. The ten largest clones add up to roughly a tenth of the sample. Material: PBMCs. The source is a human donor in good health (CMV status not recorded). Some clones in this sample may be carry-over from other donors' samples.

There are a few counts of this clonotype. The CDR3 here is CASSLTDGETQYF. CDR3 in DNA: TGCGCCAGCAGCTTGACGGATGGAGAGACCCAGTACTTC. V is TRBV5-1 and J is TRBJ2-5; D is undetermined. Germline lookup yields CDR1 SGHRS and CDR2 YFSETQ. Trimming removed 1 base from V and 4 bases from J, with 8 bases in between. The CDR3 spans 13 residues.

This clonotype was observed at least ten times. CDR3 nucleotides: TGCAGTGTCAGTGGGGAGACCCAGTACTTC. This sequence encodes CSVSGETQYF. This rearrangement joins TRBV20-1 to TRBJ2-5, with D hard to call. This CDR3 has 10 residues. Germline CDR1 and CDR2: DFQATT and SNEGSKA (reference sequence). V lost 7 bases and J 5 bases, leaving 8 bases between the germline ends.

This clonotype was detected ten times or more. The chain employs TRBV7-3 and TRBJ2-1, with unresolved D. Looked up from germline, CDR1 is SGHTA and CDR2 is FQGTGA. Trimming took 5 bases from V and 0 from J, leaving 14 bases between them. The CDR3 length is 16 residues. CDR3 loop: CASSPLSGLSYNEQFF. CDR3 bases: TGTGCCAGCAGCCCCCTCTCGGGCCTCTCCTACAATGAGCAGTTCTTC.

This clonotype was counted between two and nine times. V is TRBV10-3 and J is TRBJ1-6, with D perhaps TRBD1 (6 bases). Germline assignment: CDR1 ENHRY and CDR2 SYGVKD. This CDR3 has 12 residues. The V end was cut by 7 bases, the J end by 10 bases, with 11 bases between. The CDR3 nucleotides read TGTGCCATCAACACAGGGAACTCACCCCTCCACTTT. Translated, it gives CAINTGNSPLHF.

Comments on this clonotype: The missing conserved phenylalanine or tryptophan at the end of this CDR3 makes a read error likely. V usage is TRBV12-3 or TRBV12-4 and J usage is TRBJ2-3, with 8 bases lining up with TRBD2. Germline trimming cut 4 bases from V and 8 bases from J; bases unmatched to any gene: 5. This CDR3 has 13 residues. Written as DNA, the CDR3 is TGTGCCAGCAGTTCGCGGGGGGCCGGTACGCAGTATTTG. Protein sequence: CASSSRGAGTQYL.

This clonotype has a count of ten or more. The chain joins TRBV6-1 to TRBJ1-2; 9 bases align to TRBD1. J was trimmed by 3 bases and V by 6 bases; bases with no gene match: 17. This CDR3 spans 18 amino acids. CDR1 and CDR2 (germline): MNHNS, SASEGT. CDR3 DNA sequence: TGTGCCAGCAGAGCTCTCCTGACAGGGGGATTCGTACACTATGGCTACACCTTC. The encoded protein is CASRALLTGGFVHYGYTF.

This clonotype was seen ten or more times. This chain connects TRBV12-3 or TRBV12-4 to TRBJ2-1; a possible D gene is TRBD2 (6 bases). This CDR3 contains 15 residues. V dropped 4 bases and J dropped 2 bases, with 12 bases sitting between them. CDR3 amino acids: CASSSNSGAYNEQFF. CDR3 nucleotides: TGTGCCAGCAGTTCTAATAGCGGAGCCTACAATGAGCAGTTCTTC.